The clone carrying this T cell receptor beta chain turned up a few times. Antigen specificity is unknown. This record comes from a study of T-cell memory formation after mild COVID-19. Turning to the study itself: Across donors, TCR clusters were largely donor specific. The study's findings and limits: For second-wave clones that peaked at day 37, SARS-CoV-2 specificity went unverified.

The V gene lost 6 bases and the J gene lost 6 bases, with 8 bases spanning the gap. The CDR3 runs 11 residues. CDR1 is SEHNR, CDR2 FQNEAQ, per germline (reference sequence). TCRdb independently ran MiXCR on the 5' RACE reads; one entry per CDR3 protein. This table has 90,000 to 120,000 distinct CDR3 sequences, roughly an eighth appearing once. The clonotype originates from a man between 18 and 35 years old who had mild COVID-19 (a few samples of this study predate the infection). Cell type and time point are not known. The V and J genes are TRBV7-9 and TRBJ1-1; D unresolved. Source material: PBMCs or a T cell subset sorted from them (not recorded which). CDR3 region: CASRKTAEAFF. CDR3 in DNA: TGTGCCAGCAGAAAGACGGCTGAAGCTTTCTTT.